The sample holds many counts of the clone carrying this T cell receptor (beta chain). The antigen remains undetermined. It was roughly 10 ml of fresh peripheral blood that supplied the PBMCs. This sample is drawn from a study of T cells in Graves' hyperthyroidism and ophthalmopathy. Regarding the study as a whole: Most clonotypes expanded in the thyroid (above 0.001) were also present in blood.

What was amplified from RNA transcripts were TCR beta CDR3 regions. HTBI primers drove first-round RT-PCR of the TCR CDR3. MiXCR was run by TCRdb on the multiplex PCR reads, yielding one entry per CDR3 protein. The repertoire includes 280,000 or so distinct CDR3 sequences, under 30% of them detected once, and roughly 24% sits in the top ten. This CDR3 is 15 amino acids long. CDR1 DFQATT and CDR2 SNEGSKA come from the germline V gene (reference sequence). The J segment lost 4 bases and the V segment lost 2 bases, leaving 10 bases of the junction unmatched. The source material was blood. The chain couples TRBV20-1 to TRBJ1-2, with 7 bases identical to TRBD1. This TCR was recovered from a man aged 40-49 years with Graves' hyperthyroidism that later progressed to Graves' ophthalmopathy. The CDR3 reads CSARQYTGVSYGYTF. The CDR3 nucleotides read TGCAGTGCTAGACAATACACAGGGGTCTCCTATGGCTACACCTTC.